Presented here are 26 T cell receptor beta chains from one specimen sequenced in a study of blood T cell repertoires in COVID-19. Profiling relied on immunoSEQ multiplex PCR, and the TCRdb table lists in-frame clones only, not all of them. This sample has approximately 170,000 clones, with over 75% found just once. The specimen was peripheral blood. All receptors derive from a man older than 75 with COVID-19, enrolled during active disease.

The chain recombines TRBV7-2 with TRBJ2-5; 7 bases fit TRBD1. Unmatched junction bases numbered 3, after V lost 4 bases and J lost 1 base. The CDR3 has 14 residues. CDR1 SGHTA and CDR2 FQGNSA come from the germline V gene. CDR3 region: CASSSDRVQETQYF. CDR3 coding DNA: TGTGCCAGCAGCTCAGACAGGGTCCAAGAGACCCAGTACTTC. The full variable domain, with the rest looked up from reference TRBV7-2 and TRBJ2-5, is GAGVSQSPSNKVTEKGKDVELRCDPISGHTALYWYRQSLGQGLEFLIYFQGNSAPDKSGLPSDRFSAERTGGSVSTLTIQRTQQEDSAVYLCASSSDRVQETQYFGPGTRLLVL.

This clone was seen only a few times. The rearrangement joins TRBV18 to TRBJ2-3, with 7 bases lining up with TRBD1. The CDR3 sequence is 15 residues long. Germline V lookup: CDR1 KGHSH, CDR2 LQKENI. V lost 3 bases to trimming and J lost 4 bases; unmatched junction nucleotides: 7. CDR3 sequence reads: CASSPTGQGADTQYF. The CDR3 nucleotides read TGTGCCAGCTCACCTACGGGGCAGGGGGCAGATACGCAGTATTTT. The whole variable domain, remainder taken from reference TRBV18 and TRBJ2-3, is NAGVMQNPRHLVRRRGQEARLRCSPMKGHSHVYWYRQLPEEGLKFMVYLQKENIIDESGMPKERFSAEFPKEGPSILRIQQVVRGDSAAYFCASSPTGQGADTQYFGPGTRLTVL.

The rearrangement uses TRBV7-9 and TRBJ1-1; D is undetermined. The ends were cut back, 4 bases at V and 1 base at J, with 7 bases in the middle. CDR1 and CDR2 (germline): SEHNR, FQNEAQ (reference sequence). The CDR3 sequence is 13 residues long. The CDR3 DNA sequence: TGTGCCAGCAGCTCCCAATGGAACACTGAAGCTTTCTTT. Translating it yields CASSSQWNTEAFF.

The chain employs TRBV4-2 and TRBJ1-5; D is undetermined. CDR1 is LGHNA and CDR2 is YNFKEQ in the germline V gene. This CDR3 region has 13 residues. V was cut by 0 bases and J by 7 bases, with 7 bases left in between. The chain's CDR3 is CASSQEAGQPQHF. The CDR3, as DNA: TGTGCCAGCAGCCAAGAGGCGGGCCAGCCCCAGCATTTT.

V and J are TRBV7-2 and TRBJ1-2; TRBD1 is a possible D gene (5 bases). This CDR3 region has 15 residues. Trimming took 1 base from V and 7 from J, leaving 16 bases between them. The germline CDR1 and CDR2 sequences are SGHTA and FQGNSA. For the CDR3, the DNA is TGTGCCAGCAGCTTAGATTGGGCGGGGACTCTTGGCTACACCTTC. Protein sequence: CASSLDWAGTLGYTF.

The chain carries TRBV4-2 and TRBJ2-2, with D unclear. The CDR3 length is 14 residues. The V end was cut by 6 bases, the J end by 7 bases, with 15 bases between. Germline CDR1 and CDR2: LGHNA and YNFKEQ. The CDR3 region is CASSPKLMSGELFF. CDR3 nucleotides: TGTGCCAGCAGTCCCAAACTTATGAGCGGGGAGCTGTTTTTT.

The chain combines TRBV9 with TRBJ1-2, with D possibly matching TRBD1 (5 bases). V lost 3 bases and J 7 bases, leaving 10 bases between the germline ends. Germline V gene lookup returns CDR1 SGDLS and CDR2 YYNGEE. The CDR3 length is 12 residues. The CDR3 spells CASSGRVPGYTF. Written as DNA, the CDR3 is TGTGCCAGCAGCGGCAGGGTTCCTGGCTACACCTTC.

The V gene is TRBV10-3, the J gene TRBJ1-3, with 10 bases lining up with TRBD1. Trimming cost V 6 bases and J 4 bases; bases outside gene matches: 3. CDR3 length: 14 residues. From germline, CDR1 is ENHRY and CDR2 SYGVKD. The CDR3 bases are TGTGCCATCAGCGGGACAGGGGACGGAAACACCATATATTTT. As protein: CAISGTGDGNTIYF.

The chain couples TRBV7-6 to TRBJ1-4; 7 bases align to TRBD1. The germline CDR1 and CDR2 sequences are SGHVS and FNYEAQ. CDR3 length: 17 residues. V lost 1 base to trimming and J lost 0 bases; unmatched junction nucleotides: 5. The CDR3 nucleotides are TGTGCCAGCAGCTTAGAACGGACAGGAGCAACTAATGAAAAACTGTTTTTT. Encoded protein: CASSLERTGATNEKLFF.

This chain joins TRBV2 and TRBJ2-5, with 11 bases that match TRBD1. The CDR3 has 15 residues. J gave up 7 bases and V 5 bases, and 9 bases lay outside the gene matches. Germline-derived CDR1 and CDR2 are SNHLY and FYNNEI. Here the CDR3 DNA reads TGTGCCAGCAGTAGTGGGGACAGGGGGTTTTGGACCCAGTACTTC. It codes for CASSSGDRGFWTQYF.

The rearrangement links TRBV5-5 to TRBJ1-2, with TRBD1 as a possible D gene (6 bases). The CDR3 runs 14 residues. Per the germline V gene, CDR1 is SGHKS and CDR2 is YYEKEE (reference sequence). V lost 0 bases and J 8 bases, leaving 14 bases between the germline ends. The DNA of the CDR3 is TGTGCCAGCAGCTTGGACAGGGTGTTCTTAGGCTACACCTTC. Its protein is CASSLDRVFLGYTF.

The J gene is TRBJ2-5, the V gene TRBV19; the match to TRBD2 covers 11 bases. V shed 3 bases and J 6 bases; nucleotides not matched to a gene: 9. Per germline, CDR1 LNHDA and CDR2 SQIVND (reference sequence). This CDR3 spans 16 amino acids. CDR3 coding DNA: TGTGCCAGTAGTATCAGTGCTAGCGGGGGGACGAAGACCCAGTACTTC. Its protein product is CASSISASGGTKTQYF.

The chain uses TRBV6-5 and TRBJ2-2; D is undetermined. The V gene lost 4 bases and the J gene lost 11 bases, with 14 bases spanning the gap. The CDR3 runs to 13 residues. Germline assignment: CDR1 MNHEY and CDR2 SVGAGI. The CDR3 loop reads CASSWFGQAELFF. The CDR3 DNA is TGTGCCAGCAGTTGGTTTGGCCAGGCCGAGCTGTTTTTT.

The CDR3 reads CASSQSSPPGTGAEAFF. The CDR3 coding sequence is TGCGCCAGCAGCCAATCCTCCCCCCCCGGAACCGGAGCTGAAGCTTTCTTT. The genes are TRBV4-1 and TRBJ1-1; no clear D. The V end lost 2 bases, the J end lost 6 bases, and 22 bases lay between the germline ends. The CDR3 is 17 amino acids. CDR1 and CDR2 (germline): MGHRA, YSYEKL.

The V call is TRBV28, the J call TRBJ1-5; D is undetermined. Trimming took 2 bases from V and 9 from J, leaving 5 bases between them. Germline CDR1 reads MDHEN; CDR2 reads SYDVKM. There are 11 residues in the CDR3. CDR3 bases: TGTGCCAGCAGTTTAGAGGGGCCCCAGCATTTT. Protein: CASSLEGPQHF.

The chain carries TRBV13 and TRBJ1-4; D gene ambiguous. Trimming took off 5 bases at V and 0 bases at J, with 7 bases between the two ends. The CDR3 is 14 amino acids. CDR1 and CDR2 (germline): PRHDT, FYEKMQ (reference sequence). The CDR3 DNA reads TGTGCCAGCAGCCCCCAGTCAACTAATGAAAAACTGTTTTTT. Translation: CASSPQSTNEKLFF.

This chain links TRBV10-3 with TRBJ1-2, with a tentative D call TRBD1 (6 bases). The germline V gene has CDR1 ENHRY and CDR2 SYGVKD. V was trimmed by 7 bases and J by 1 base, leaving 16 bases between them. The CDR3 runs 15 residues. The CDR3 protein is CAIIPGQRVNYGYTF. Here the CDR3 DNA reads TGTGCCATCATCCCGGGACAACGTGTTAACTATGGCTACACCTTC.

The CDR3 sequence is CASREIGEVFF. As DNA, the CDR3 is TGTGCCAGCAGGGAAATCGGGGAAGTGTTTTTT. The chain couples TRBV2 to TRBJ1-4, with D unresolved. Trimming pared 6 bases from V and 15 bases from J, leaving 14 bases between. The V gene's germline CDR1 is SNHLY and CDR2 FYNNEI. CDR3 size: 11 residues.

J is TRBJ2-1 and V is TRBV5-5; 9 nucleotides match TRBD2. The germline V gene encodes CDR1 SGHKS and CDR2 YYEKEE (reference sequence). The CDR3 contains 15 residues. J gave up 9 bases and V 0 bases, and 7 bases lay outside the gene matches. The CDR3, as DNA: TGTGCCAGCAGCTTGGTAAGAGCGGGGGGAGGTGAGCAGTTCTTC. Protein: CASSLVRAGGGEQFF. The complete variable domain, with remaining parts taken from reference TRBV5-5 and TRBJ2-1, reads DAGVTQSPTHLIKTRGQQVTLRCSPISGHKSVSWYQQVLGQGPQFIFQYYEKEERGRGNFPDRFSARQFPNYSSELNVNALLLGDSALYLCASSLVRAGGGEQFFGPGTRLTVL.

The V gene is TRBV11-1, the J gene TRBJ2-2, with a weak D call TRBD1 (5 bases). V was cut by 1 base and J by 2 bases, with 8 bases left in between. The CDR3 contains 15 residues. CDR1 SGHAT and CDR2 FQDESV come from the germline V gene (reference sequence). The CDR3 region is CASSLGTSNTGELFF. CDR3 bases: TGTGCCAGCAGCTTAGGGACATCCAACACCGGGGAGCTGTTTTTT.

This clone has more than one count but fewer than ten. The chain is built from TRBV4-1 and TRBJ1-5; tentatively, D is TRBD1 (6 bases). The germline V gene encodes CDR1 MGHRA and CDR2 YSYEKL. This CDR3 region has 15 residues. Trimming took 1 base from V and 5 from J, leaving 12 bases between them. This chain's CDR3 is CASSQGLQGYQPQHF. The CDR3, as DNA: TGCGCCAGCAGCCAAGGATTACAGGGATATCAGCCCCAGCATTTT.

This chain joins TRBV6-5 and TRBJ1-6, with 8 bases fitting TRBD1. V shed 2 bases, J shed 8 bases, and the junction held 8 bases outside the gene matches. This CDR3 has 16 amino acids. The germline CDR1 and CDR2 sequences are MNHEY and SVGAGI. Here the CDR3 DNA reads TGTGCCAGCAGTTACCGAGGGGACAGGTCACATTCACCCCTCCACTTT. Translated, it gives CASSYRGDRSHSPLHF.

The chain recombines TRBV7-8 with TRBJ1-2; D unclear. Per the germline V gene, CDR1 is SGHVS and CDR2 is FQNEAQ. This CDR3 spans 14 amino acids. Trimming pared 5 bases from V and 0 bases from J, leaving 10 bases between. CDR3 bases: TGTGCCAGCAGCCCATCCGGGTCTAACTATGGCTACACCTTC. Translated, it gives CASSPSGSNYGYTF.

This chain links TRBV7-3 with TRBJ2-2; TRBD2 is a possible D gene (5 bases). V lost 2 bases and J 2 bases, leaving 9 bases between the germline ends. Germline V gene data show CDR1 as SGHTA and CDR2 as FQGTGA. The CDR3 loop spans 15 amino acids. The CDR3: CASSLGLANTGELFF. DNA of the CDR3: TGTGCCAGCAGCTTAGGGCTAGCTAACACCGGGGAGCTGTTTTTT. The full variable domain, its missing parts supplied by reference TRBV7-3 and TRBJ2-2, is GAGVSQTPSNKVTEKGKYVELRCDPISGHTALYWYRQSLGQGPEFLIYFQGTGAADDSGLPNDRFFAVRPEGSVSTLKIQRTERGDSAVYLCASSLGLANTGELFFGEGSRLTVL.

This clone has just one count. The chain carries TRBV5-6 and TRBJ1-4; TRBD1 is a possible D gene (6 bases). Germline CDR1 reads SGHDT; CDR2 reads YYEEEE. This CDR3 contains 15 residues. V gave up 3 bases and J gave up 3 bases, with 12 bases separating them. CDR3 in DNA: TGTGCCAGCAGCTCCCAGGGGAGGGCTAATGAAAAACTGTTTTTT. As protein: CASSSQGRANEKLFF.

In DNA, the CDR3 is TGTGCCAGCAGCCATAGCGGAGACTCCTACAATGAGCAGTTCTTC. It yields the protein CASSHSGDSYNEQFF. The genes are TRBV7-7 and TRBJ2-1, with D maybe TRBD2 (6 bases). V lost 5 bases to trimming and J lost 0 bases, with 11 bases between them. This CDR3 is built from 15 residues. In germline, CDR1 is SSHAT, CDR2 FNYEAQ (reference sequence).